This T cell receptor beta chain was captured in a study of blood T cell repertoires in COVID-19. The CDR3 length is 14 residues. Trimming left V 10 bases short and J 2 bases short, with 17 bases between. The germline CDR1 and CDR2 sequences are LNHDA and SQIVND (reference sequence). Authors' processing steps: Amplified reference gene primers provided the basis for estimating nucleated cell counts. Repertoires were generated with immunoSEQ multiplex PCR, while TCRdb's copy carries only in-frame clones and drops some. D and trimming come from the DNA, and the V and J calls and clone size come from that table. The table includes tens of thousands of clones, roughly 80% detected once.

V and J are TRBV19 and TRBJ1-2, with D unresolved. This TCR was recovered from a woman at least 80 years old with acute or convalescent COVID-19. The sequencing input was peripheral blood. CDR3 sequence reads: CATMGPPLNYGYTF. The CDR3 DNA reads TGTGCCACTATGGGCCCGCCGTTAAACTATGGCTACACCTTC.